Listed below are T cell receptor beta chains from one sample, sequenced in a study of T-cell memory formation after mild COVID-19. TCRdb re-called the 5' RACE reads through MiXCR, storing one row per CDR3 protein. The sample contains roughly 300,000 distinct CDR3 sequences, about 16% of which appear only once. The sample consisted of PBMCs or a T cell subset sorted from them (not recorded which). These receptors were collected from a man younger than 35 who had mild COVID-19 (a few samples of this study predate the infection). Cell type and time point are not known. Both conserved end residues are part of each CDR3. Each record gives: clone size, D gene, V gene, J gene, CDR3 protein, CDR3 DNA. A D gene is named only where the DNA matches it firmly. Not all rows give a size; the values are once, few, many and, for expanded clones, a class.

>.|.|TRBV19|TRBJ2-5
CASSRTARQETQYF
TGTGCCAGTAGTAGGACAGCCCGGCAAGAGACCCAGTACTTC
>.|.|TRBV7-2|TRBJ1-2
CASSSLKSGGGYTF
TGTGCCAGCAGCTCTCTTAAGTCAGGTGGAGGCTACACCTTC
>many|.|TRBV6-6|TRBJ1-1
CASRLGDTEAFF
TGTGCCAGCAGGCTCGGGGACACTGAAGCTTTCTTT
>.|.|TRBV27|TRBJ1-1
CASSSGYSTEAFF
TGTGCCAGCAGTTCTGGGTACTCTACTGAAGCTTTCTTT
>.|TRBD1|TRBV12-3/TRBV12-4|TRBJ2-3
CASSATGENHQSTDTQYF
TGTGCCAGCAGCGCGACAGGGGAGAACCACCAAAGCACAGATACGCAGTATTTT
>many|.|TRBV7-7|TRBJ2-2
CASSFAGQSTGELFF
TGTGCTAGCAGCTTTGCGGGACAGAGTACCGGGGAGCTGTTTTTT
>few|.|TRBV6-5|TRBJ2-7
CASSRTDRADEQYF
TGTGCCAGCAGCCGGACCGACAGAGCCGACGAGCAGTACTTC
>many|TRBD2|TRBV5-1|TRBJ2-2
CASSSRLAGGASGELFF
TGCGCCAGCAGCTCCCGACTAGCGGGGGGTGCCAGCGGGGAGCTGTTTTTT
>few|.|TRBV4-1|TRBJ1-5
CASSQVQWGTPQHF
TGCGCCAGCAGCCAAGTTCAGTGGGGTACGCCCCAGCATTTT
>many|.|TRBV20-1|TRBJ2-2
CSAEDPQAMTGELFF
TGCAGTGCCGAGGACCCCCAGGCGATGACCGGGGAGCTGTTTTTT
>once|.|TRBV15|TRBJ1-3
CATSRPDNSGNTIYF
TGTGCCACCAGCAGACCAGACAACTCTGGAAACACCATATATTTT
>.|.|TRBV5-1|TRBJ2-1
CASSELPGSGNEQFF
TGCGCCAGCAGCGAGCTACCGGGTTCGGGAAATGAGCAGTTCTTC
>few|.|TRBV9|TRBJ2-3
CASSYRTPGTQYF
TGTGCCAGCAGCTACCGGACCCCGGGTACGCAGTATTTT
>.|.|TRBV11-3|TRBJ2-5
CASSLAGEGETQYF
TGTGCCAGCAGCTTAGCAGGGGAGGGGGAGACCCAGTACTTC
>few|.|TRBV4-1|TRBJ1-5
CASSHIGWAVGNQPQHF
TGCGCCAGCAGCCACATAGGGTGGGCTGTCGGCAATCAGCCCCAGCATTTT
>.|TRBD1|TRBV7-2|TRBJ1-6
CASRRQGYNSPLHF
TGTGCCAGCAGACGACAGGGCTATAATTCACCCCTCCACTTT
>many|.|TRBV18|TRBJ1-1
CASSLDANTEAFF
TGTGCCAGCTCACTCGACGCGAACACTGAAGCTTTCTTT
>few|.|TRBV6-6|TRBJ2-1
CASSKPGPSSYNEQFF
TGTGCCAGCAGTAAACCGGGACCGAGCTCCTACAATGAGCAGTTCTTC
>few|TRBD1|TRBV18|TRBJ1-5
CASSQGTGTPQPQHF
TGTGCCAGCTCACAAGGGACAGGGACCCCGCAGCCCCAGCATTTT
>.|.|TRBV12-3/TRBV12-4|TRBJ2-2
CASSTQWLNTGELFF
TGTGCCAGCAGTACCCAATGGTTGAACACCGGGGAGCTGTTTTTT
>.|.|TRBV6-5|TRBJ1-4
CASSYAWTTVEEKLFF
TGTGCCAGCAGTTACGCCTGGACAACCGTGGAGGAAAAACTGTTTTTT
>.|.|TRBV7-3|TRBJ1-1
CASKGSSENTEAFF
TGTGCCAGCAAGGGTTCCAGCGAGAACACTGAAGCTTTCTTT
>.|TRBD1|TRBV28|TRBJ1-1
CASRPTRDRGAEAFF
TGTGCCAGCAGACCCACGCGGGACAGGGGCGCTGAAGCTTTCTTT
>few|TRBD1|TRBV5-1|TRBJ2-3
CASSLAGQGTDTQYF
TGCGCCAGCAGCTTGGCAGGACAGGGCACAGATACGCAGTATTTT